Detailed here is one T cell receptor (beta chain). This clonotype was counted at least ten times. It lacks a known antigen. Per-base qualities were not stored, and no clone one base away is much larger. Libraries were constructed by RACE. The instrument given in TCRdb is NextSeq 500. During library preparation, unique molecular identifiers were attached to individual cDNA molecules so that TCRs could be counted in a quantitative, reproducible way. The paper's processing steps were these. The median number of TCRs per sample was 90,000 to 100,000, ranging from roughly 20,000 to 700,000. The Decombinator software suite was used to annotate the V, J and CDR3 of the TCR reads. Every sample was subsampled to the same number of TCRs (28,000) for the PS versus PT1 abundance plots. Expanded TCRs were defined as absent before sensitization and observed at least eight times at the 2-week time point. The public reads were reanalyzed by TCRdb: fastp trimming at Q25, MiXCR alignment, in-frame beta chains only. Every distinct CDR3 protein forms one entry, paired with its most common genes and DNA. The V and J calls follow TCRdb's processing rather than the paper's. For this sample there are some 40,000 distinct CDR3 sequences; about 4% appear just once. Around 6% of the sample rests with the top ten.

Explained via the paper, the time point label denotes: healthy volunteer bleed at 6 weeks. Total RNA was extracted from unfractionated whole blood collected in Tempus Blood RNA tubes. Five or six healthy volunteers acted as controls for TCR sequencing and had blood drawn at day 0, 2 weeks and 6 weeks. This sample was taken from a study of human T cells and chemical hapten exposure (dated by TCRdb to the early 2020s). For context, the study as a whole: The libraries were sequenced as a pool, and the TCR yield per sample differed mostly because of small variations in library volumes within the pool. In alopecia patients, the study followed how the peripheral blood TCR repertoire changed in vivo over primary and secondary sensitization to diphenylcyclopropenone (DPC), a hapten. From each blood RNA sample, both TCR alpha and TCR beta chains were sequenced.

On the study overall, not on this receptor specifically: After repeated subsampling, the strength of the expansion versus patch-test correlation and the threshold at which it became significant changed. The number of TCRs above 1 in 1000 frequency did not change with DPC sensitization; there was no evidence of global repertoire structure alterations.

This TCR derives from a human donor in good health. Some clones in this sample may be carry-over from other donors' samples. The specimen sequenced was whole blood.

The DNA reads TGTGCCAGCAGCCAAGAATCCCCAGCGGATACGCAGTATTTT. This translates into CASSQESPADTQYF. In this chain, TRBV14 is recombined with TRBJ2-3; confidence is insufficient to name the D gene. The CDR3, cysteine through phenylalanine, is 14 amino acids long. CDR3 DNA only is kept here, 42 bases in frame from base 1. Trimming removed 0 bases from V and 6 bases from J, leaving 10 bases between the germline ends. The germline V gene provides CDR1 SGHDN and CDR2 FVKESK. The CDR3 plus the reference TRBV14 and TRBJ2-3 genes for the other parts give the full variable domain: EAGVTQFPSHSVIEKGQTVTLRCDPISGHDNLYWYRRVMGKEIKFLLHFVKESKQDESGMPNNRFLAERTGGTYSTLKVQPAELEDSGVYFCASSQESPADTQYFGPGTRLTVL.